This T cell receptor (beta chain) was captured in a study of spatial heterogeneity in lung cancer. MiXCR was run by TCRdb on the 5' RACE reads, yielding one entry per CDR3 protein. The sample comprises 20,000 or so distinct CDR3 sequences, about 3% of which are singletons, and 25% to 30% rests with the top ten. This clonotype was seen at least ten times. The time point is: sample taken at primary tumor resection. Material: PBMCs, obtained at surgery. The TCR comes from a female donor with early-stage non-small cell lung cancer.

The CDR3 protein is CASSQAGYGNTIYF. The CDR3 DNA sequence: TGTGCCAGCAGCCAAGCTGGGTATGGAAACACCATATATTTT. The J gene is TRBJ1-3, the V gene TRBV14; D gene uncertain. CDR1 SGHDN and CDR2 FVKESK come from the germline V gene. The V end was cut by 1 base, the J end by 3 bases, with 7 bases between. The CDR3 contains 14 residues.